This entry features one TCR beta chain sequence. Its antigen remains unidentified. The PCR employed 60 Vbeta primers together with 13 Jbeta primers. TCRdb's copy holds only in-frame clones and misses some; the assay was immunoSEQ multiplex PCR. The table has under 90,000 clones, 75% to 80% seen once. Trimming cost V 2 bases and J 4 bases; bases outside gene matches: 2. The CDR3 is 13 amino acids. The germline V gene has CDR1 GTSNPN and CDR2 SVGIG (reference sequence). These data come from a study of cytomegalovirus exposure and HLA in healthy donors. Study-wide points: Productive status was seen about 90% or about 30% of the time for most TCR beta V segments in an earlier analysis. There were some public TCRs occurring in many donors, but most TCR sequences were rare. TCR beta chain V- and J-gene trimming was linked, in a later analysis, to a missense variant in DCLRE1C. In a later analysis, DRB1 alleles had the most associated TCRs; HLA-C alleles the fewest.

The clonotype originates from a middle-aged man in good health and CMV-seronegative. The chain has TRBV30 and TRBJ1-5, with 7 bases aligning to TRBD1. Sequenced input: PBMCs. The CDR3 spells CAWSHRGNQPQHF. The CDR3 nucleotides are TGTGCCTGGAGTCACAGGGGAAATCAGCCCCAGCATTTT.